What follows are 30 T cell receptor beta chains derived from one specimen sequenced in a study of cytomegalovirus exposure and HLA in healthy donors. Researchers ran the PCR with 60 Vbeta and 13 Jbeta primers. Libraries were prepared by immunoSEQ multiplex PCR; TCRdb keeps only in-frame clonotypes and omits some of them. The sample lists tens of thousands of clones; roughly 82% were seen once. The specimen sequenced was PBMCs. The receptors derive from a young man in good health and CMV-seropositive.

The genes are TRBV2 and TRBJ2-2, with 8 bases lining up with TRBD1. CDR1 and CDR2 from the germline V gene are SNHLY and FYNNEI. The V segment lost 2 bases and the J segment 6 bases; nucleotides outside the gene matches: 14. The length of the CDR3 is 18 residues. This CDR3 is CASSESRLAGGAAGELFF. The CDR3 nucleotides are TGTGCCAGCAGTGAAAGTAGGCTAGCAGGGGGCGCCGCCGGGGAGCTGTTTTTT.

The rearrangement links TRBV5-1 to TRBJ2-5; 9 bases line up with TRBD1. Germline CDR1 is SGHRS and CDR2 is YFSETQ. With 4 bases clipped from V and 1 base from J, the junction kept 5 bases outside the gene matches. The CDR3 is 15 amino acids. The CDR3 protein is CASSTGQGSQETQYF. The CDR3 bases are TGCGCCAGCAGCACTGGACAGGGGTCCCAAGAGACCCAGTACTTC.

The rearrangement links TRBV2 to TRBJ2-3, with D possibly TRBD1 on 6 matching bases. The germline gives CDR1 SNHLY, CDR2 FYNNEI. The CDR3 has 16 amino acids. Trimming removed 3 bases from V and 3 bases from J, with 16 bases in between. CDR3 protein: CASSEGEGGQTDTQYF. As DNA, the CDR3 is TGTGCCAGCAGTGAGGGGGAAGGGGGACAAACAGATACGCAGTATTTT.

The CDR3 is CASSTLGGDNSPLHF. The CDR3 DNA sequence: TGTGCCAGCAGTACCCTCGGGGGAGATAATTCACCCCTCCACTTT. The chain carries TRBV28 and TRBJ1-6, with D maybe TRBD1 (5 bases). V was shortened by 5 bases and J by 5 bases, with 13 bases between the two germline ends. Germline CDR1 and CDR2: MDHEN and SYDVKM. The CDR3 is 15 amino acids.

This chain joins TRBV10-2 and TRBJ2-1, with 8 bases matching TRBD2. This CDR3 contains 15 residues. After removal of 6 bases from V and 6 bases from J, the junction contained 10 bases not matched to a gene. CDR1 is WSHSY, CDR2 SAAADI, per germline. The CDR3 DNA follows: TGCGCCAGCAGGGAGACTAGCGAGGCGTCCAATGAGCAGTTCTTC. Protein product: CASRETSEASNEQFF.

This clone was seen a few times. The rearrangement uses TRBV5-6 and TRBJ1-1; 8 nucleotides match TRBD1. Trimming cost V 0 bases and J 0 bases; bases outside gene matches: 4. This CDR3 contains 16 residues. CDR1 and CDR2 (germline): SGHDT, YYEEEE. Written as DNA, the CDR3 is TGTGCCAGCAGCTTGGTCGGACAGGGAGTGAACACTGAAGCTTTCTTT. This codes for CASSLVGQGVNTEAFF.

The chain joins TRBV27 to TRBJ1-1, with D tentatively TRBD1 (6 bases). V was trimmed by 3 bases and J by 4 bases, leaving 12 bases between them. The CDR3 is made up of 14 amino acids. Germline assignment: CDR1 MNHEY and CDR2 SMNVEV (reference sequence). The DNA for the CDR3 is TGTGCCAGCAGTTTCAGGGGTAGGGGCACTGAAGCTTTCTTT. Translating it yields CASSFRGRGTEAFF.

The chain has TRBV11-3 and TRBJ2-3; 11 nucleotides agree with TRBD2. The CDR3 has 16 amino acids. The V gene's germline CDR1 is SGHNT and CDR2 YENEEA. The V gene end was trimmed by 5 bases and the J gene end by 0 bases; junction bases not matched to a gene: 4. DNA for the CDR3: TGTGCCAGCAGCGGGGGGACTAGCGGTAGCACAGATACGCAGTATTTT. It translates to CASSGGTSGSTDTQYF.

This chain links TRBV27 with TRBJ2-5, with D tentatively TRBD1 (6 bases). Trimming stripped 2 bases from V and 7 bases from J, with 14 bases between. Germline V gene sequence: CDR1 MNHEY, CDR2 SMNVEV (reference sequence). This CDR3 is built from 14 residues. DNA of the CDR3: TGTGCCAGCAGTTTAGGACAGCCGCCGGGGACCCAGTACTTC. Its translation: CASSLGQPPGTQYF.

Concerning this clone itself: Other DNA sequences in this sample translate to the same CDR3. The J gene is TRBJ2-7, the V gene TRBV9; D uncertain. CDR1 is SGDLS, CDR2 YYNGEE, per germline. V was trimmed by 0 bases and J by 0 bases, leaving 7 bases between them. The CDR3 spans 14 residues. CDR3 DNA: TGTGCCAGCAGCGTAGCGTCTAGCTCCTACGAGCAGTACTTC. Translated: CASSVASSSYEQYF. Looking up the rest from reference TRBV9 and TRBJ2-7 gives the full variable domain: DSGVTQTPKHLITATGQRVTLRCSPRSGDLSVYWYQQSLDQGLQFLIQYYNGEERAKGNILERFSAQQFPDLHSELNLSSLELGDSALYFCASSVASSSYEQYFGPGTRLTVT.

This rearrangement joins TRBV21-1 to TRBJ2-7; the table's D call, TRBD2, has no DNA check behind it. TRBV21-1 is an annotated pseudogene. This CDR3 comprises 14 residues. The CDR3 protein is CASSKLSTTYEQYF. CDR3 DNA: TGTGCCAGCAGCAAACTGAGTACGACCTACGAGCAGTACTTC.

The J gene is TRBJ2-1, the V gene TRBV6-6, with TRBD2 identical over 9 bases. The CDR3 totals 15 residues. Germline V gene lookup returns CDR1 MNHNY and CDR2 SVGAGI (reference sequence). V lost 3 bases and J lost 3; bases outside the gene matches: 3. The CDR3: CASSYSSGSYNEQFF. The DNA of the CDR3 is TGTGCCAGCAGTTATAGTAGCGGGAGCTACAATGAGCAGTTCTTC.

This chain uses TRBV11-2 with TRBJ2-3; 8 bases match TRBD1. This CDR3 contains 15 residues. The V gene end was trimmed by 2 bases and the J gene end by 4 bases; junction bases not matched to a gene: 5. The germline V gene has CDR1 SGHAT and CDR2 FQNNGV. The CDR3 DNA follows: TGTGCCAGCAGCTTAAGAGGGACAGGCCCAGATACGCAGTATTTT. Translation: CASSLRGTGPDTQYF.

The rearrangement links TRBV27 to TRBJ2-5, with TRBD2 matching over 13 bases. The J call is in doubt because the DNA end fits TRBJ2-7 better. The CDR3 consists of 16 residues. Looked up from germline, CDR1 is MNHEY and CDR2 is SMNVEV (reference sequence). The CDR3 loop is CASSLVWTSGGYEQYF. The CDR3 nucleotides are TGTGCCAGCAGTTTAGTTTGGACTAGCGGGGGCTACGAGCAGTACTTC.

A single count supports this clone. The chain joins TRBV28 to TRBJ1-2, with 7 nucleotides matching TRBD1. V dropped 7 bases and J dropped 4; count of bases not matched to a gene: 3. Looked up from germline, CDR1 is MDHEN and CDR2 is SYDVKM. The CDR3 contains 12 residues. The CDR3 nucleotides are TGTGCCAGCACAGAGGGGGCCTATGGCTACACCTTC. It translates to CASTEGAYGYTF.

V usage is TRBV7-9 and J usage is TRBJ1-2; 10 nucleotides agree with TRBD1. Trimming cost V 0 bases and J 3 bases; bases outside gene matches: 4. The CDR3 is made up of 16 amino acids. Germline V gene sequence: CDR1 SEHNR, CDR2 FQNEAQ (reference sequence). The CDR3 is CASSLAWDRGDYGYTF. The CDR3 DNA sequence: TGTGCCAGCAGCTTAGCCTGGGACAGGGGAGACTATGGCTACACCTTC.

This clone came up a few times. This chain uses TRBV6-5 with TRBJ2-7; 11 nucleotides match TRBD1. After removal of 6 bases from V and 2 bases from J, the junction contained 3 bases not matched to a gene. The CDR3 runs 14 residues. Germline assignment: CDR1 MNHEY and CDR2 SVGAGI. The CDR3 DNA reads TGTGCCAGCAGATCGGGACAGGGGGCCTACGAGCAGTACTTC. Its translation: CASRSGQGAYEQYF.

The chain links TRBV5-1 to TRBJ2-3; 8 positions match TRBD2. V was clipped by 5 bases and J by 4 bases; unmatched bases: 9. There are 15 residues in the CDR3. Germline-derived CDR1 and CDR2 are SGHRS and YFSETQ. CDR3 region: CASRYREGHADTQYF. The CDR3 nucleotides read TGCGCCAGCAGATACCGGGAGGGGCACGCAGATACGCAGTATTTT.

This clone was found once. This chain joins TRBV6-5 and TRBJ1-5; 7 bases align to TRBD1. V dropped 5 bases and J dropped 4; count of bases not matched to a gene: 8. Germline lookup yields CDR1 MNHEY and CDR2 SVGAGI. The CDR3 consists of 15 residues. CDR3 loop: CASSQTRDRNQPQHF. The CDR3 nucleotides are TGTGCCAGCAGTCAAACTCGGGACAGAAATCAGCCCCAGCATTTT.

V gene TRBV6-1 combines with J gene TRBJ2-5; 13 bases are shared with TRBD2. Trimming removed 4 bases from V and 3 bases from J; junction bases left unmatched: 11. CDR1 MNHNS and CDR2 SASEGT come from the germline V gene. CDR3 size: 18 residues. The CDR3: CASSGGLAGVFIEETQYF. CDR3 nucleotides: TGTGCCAGCAGTGGAGGACTAGCGGGAGTTTTTATAGAAGAGACCCAGTACTTC.

The genes are TRBV6-1 and TRBJ2-7; a possible D gene is TRBD2 (6 bases). There are 15 residues in the CDR3. Trimming stripped 7 bases from V and 0 bases from J, with 16 bases between. The V gene's germline CDR1 is MNHNS and CDR2 SASEGT. The CDR3 sequence: CASTLGLPSSYEQYF. The CDR3 DNA reads as TGTGCCAGCACCCTGGGACTCCCTAGCTCCTACGAGCAGTACTTC.

This clone was found a few times. The V and J genes are TRBV2 and TRBJ2-1; 10 nucleotides align to TRBD1. The CDR3 is made up of 15 amino acids. After removal of 6 bases from V and 8 bases from J, the junction contained 10 bases not matched to a gene. Germline V lookup: CDR1 SNHLY, CDR2 FYNNEI. Here the CDR3 reads CASSDRGLGLDEQFF. DNA of the CDR3: TGTGCCAGCAGCGACAGGGGGCTGGGTCTAGATGAGCAGTTCTTC.

A single count supports this clone. In nucleotides, the CDR3 is TGTGCCAGCTCACCACCGTCCGTAGGGGCGAACACCGGGGAGCTGTTTTTT. Translated: CASSPPSVGANTGELFF. The chain couples TRBV18 to TRBJ2-2; D may be TRBD1 (5 bases). The CDR3 consists of 17 residues. V dropped 0 bases and J dropped 0 bases, with 11 bases sitting between them. The germline V gene encodes CDR1 KGHSH and CDR2 LQKENI.

This clone was seen just once. The chain carries TRBV10-3 and TRBJ2-1, with 9 nucleotides matching TRBD2. The germline V gene encodes CDR1 ENHRY and CDR2 SYGVKD. The CDR3 has 13 residues. V gave up 6 bases and J gave up 4 bases; unmatched junction bases: 1. CDR3 nucleotide sequence: TGTGCCATCAGGACTAGCGGTTACAATGAGCAGTTCTTC. Protein: CAIRTSGYNEQFF.

This clone was observed a few times. The chain recombines TRBV6-1 with TRBJ1-1; tentative D call: TRBD1 (6 bases). The CDR3 has 13 residues. V lost 11 bases and J 7 bases, leaving 20 bases between the germline ends. Looked up from germline, CDR1 is MNHNS and CDR2 is SASEGT. The CDR3 region has the DNA TGTGCCGTCCAGACCGTCGGGGGGCTTGAAGCTTTCTTT. Protein product: CAVQTVGGLEAFF.

A few counts support this clone. The CDR3 sequence is CASSLVSLAGAIDTQYF. Written as DNA, the CDR3 is TGTGCCAGCAGTTTAGTGTCCCTAGCGGGAGCAATAGATACGCAGTATTTT. J is TRBJ2-3 and V is TRBV28; 10 nucleotides line up with TRBD2. The CDR3 has 17 residues. From germline, CDR1 is MDHEN and CDR2 SYDVKM. V lost 2 bases, J lost 5 bases, and 10 bases stayed unmatched.

J is TRBJ2-4 and V is TRBV6-4; TRBD1 is a possible D gene (6 bases). This CDR3 is 13 amino acids long. The germline V gene encodes CDR1 MRHNA and CDR2 SNTAGT. V lost 2 bases, J lost 9 bases, and 11 bases lay in between. CDR3 in amino acids: CASSDTEQGIQYF. The CDR3 coding sequence is TGTGCCAGCAGTGACACTGAACAGGGCATTCAGTACTTC.

This sequence joins TRBV25-1 and TRBJ2-5, with TRBD1 identical over 7 bases. V was clipped by 1 base and J by 11 bases; unmatched bases: 13. The CDR3 extends over 15 amino acids. The germline V gene encodes CDR1 MGHDK and CDR2 SYGVNS. The CDR3 sequence: CASSEFGTVLLEQYF. The CDR3, as DNA: TGTGCCAGCAGTGAATTTGGGACAGTCCTCCTTGAGCAGTACTTC.

The chain joins TRBV28 to TRBJ1-4, with D tentatively TRBD1 (5 bases). Trimming took off 2 bases at V and 7 bases at J, with 14 bases between the two ends. Germline V CDR1 and CDR2: MDHEN, SYDVKM. The CDR3 totals 15 residues. The CDR3 coding sequence is TGTGCCAGCAGTTTAGAATGGGGGGTACGTGAAAAACTGTTTTTT. Amino acid sequence: CASSLEWGVREKLFF.

The V gene is TRBV2, the J gene TRBJ2-1; D remains ambiguous. V was shortened by 6 bases and J by 6 bases, with 6 bases between the two germline ends. This CDR3 spans 11 amino acids. Germline lookup yields CDR1 SNHLY and CDR2 FYNNEI. The CDR3, as DNA: TGTGCCAGCAGAACAGTCAATGAGCAGTTCTTC. It specifies CASRTVNEQFF.